The text below deals with one T cell receptor (beta chain). Its antigen specificity is not known. Per-base quality was not reported, and no clone a single base away is much larger than it. These data come from a study of blood T cell repertoires in COVID-19 (dated by TCRdb to the early 2020s). Some background on the complete study: The collaborator samples originated in the United States, Italy and Spain and spanned the acute and convalescent phases of COVID-19. The samples were drawn from the first 160 participants of the ongoing ImmuneRACE study and from some 1,300 subjects provided by 6 global collaborators. The repertoires were released in a freely available public database intended as a resource for research on the immune response to SARS-CoV-2. HLA class I and class II types, where available, came from metadata supplied by the sample provider rather than from assay-based typing. Sample metadata almost always included a de-identified subject ID, COVID-19 status, age in years and sex. Deeply sampled blood TCRbeta repertoires from subjects exposed to, actively infected with, or recovered from COVID-19 were included in the dataset. The prospective study material was composed of cDNA or gDNA derived from T cells, B-cell-depleted T cells, or PBMCs.

At one collaborating source in Seattle, patients were enrolled during active infection and were followed longitudinally through the course of disease. Each collaborating institution followed its own protocols to collect whole blood in K2EDTA tubes. Collaborator samples were shipped for TCRbeta analysis as frozen whole blood, isolated PBMCs, or DNA extracted from either sample type. The germline V gene supplies CDR1 SGHRS and CDR2 YFSETQ. V and J are trimmed by 4 bases and 8 bases, and the gene matches miss 9 bases of the junction. There are 15 amino acids in the CDR3, from cysteine to phenylalanine inclusive. Just CDR3 DNA is preserved here, 45 bases in frame from base 1. The immunoSEQ Assay, a bias-controlled multiplex PCR, was used to amplify TCRbeta CDR3 regions from genomic DNA. Concerning the study's data processing: The number of nucleated cells in each sample was estimated by amplification of reference gene primers within the assay. Sequence reads were collapsed and filtered to measure the absolute abundance of every unique TCRbeta CDR3 rearrangement. For each sample, productive Simpson clonality was calculated as the square root of Simpson's diversity index over productive rearrangements. The clones in this table, taken by TCRdb from immuneACCESS, are in-frame only. Not every clone is retained; where verified, under half of the shortfall comes from an unresolved V gene, and the cause of the rest is unknown. The V and J calls and clone size were taken over from that table, and D and trimming were inferred from the DNA. The sample yields some 270,000 clones; almost 90% were counted once. The ten largest clonotypes hold about 2.1% of the sample.

Results and caveats for the whole study, not just this receptor: Clinical and demographic metadata were provided uncurated, with the amount varying by source and participant.

The TCR comes from a woman aged 55-70 years with COVID-19, enrolled during active disease. The chain is assembled from TRBV5-1 and TRBJ1-2, and 12 bases in between align with TRBD1. The specimen sequenced was peripheral blood. The CDR3 protein: CASSQPGQGAGGYTF. The DNA sequence is given as TGCGCCAGCAGCCAACCGGGACAGGGGGCAGGAGGCTACACCTTC.